The text below deals with one T cell receptor beta chain. Its antigen is as yet unknown. A much bigger clone sits one base away, suggesting this may be a read error. The data belong to a study of T cell repertoires in cytomegalovirus infection. Regarding the study as a whole: CMV-specific TCR beta clonotypes restricted by HLA-C dominated the ex vivo response. Cumulative frequency of public TCR beta families picked out carriers of CMV plus the relevant HLA.

CDR3 size: 15 residues. Using its own MiXCR run on the reads, TCRdb lists one record per CDR3 protein. This sample yields about 250,000 distinct CDR3 sequences, of which around an eighth are seen a single time; approximately 1.8% belongs to the top ten. This chain joins TRBV12-3 or TRBV12-4 and TRBJ1-4; D not certain. This sequence originates from a human donor in good health (CMV status not recorded). Some clones in this sample may be carry-over from other donors' samples. Sequencing was carried out using PBMCs. The CDR3 coding sequence is TGTGCCAGCAGTTTAGGTCCGACCGGATCTGAAAATCTGTTTTTT. This sequence encodes CASSLGPTGSENLFF.